This T cell receptor beta chain comes out of a study of T cells in localized non-small cell lung cancer (TCRdb year 2020). Concerning the study at large: T cell repertoires of about 240 early-stage NSCLC patients were analyzed, with tumors being compared against uninvolved tumor-adjacent lungs. The cohort comprised a few hundred treatment-naïve NSCLC patients with resected, localized lung tumors. The mean age of the NSCLC patients was under 70 years, with 130 or so men and approximately 100 women.

At diagnosis, tumor, uninvolved tumor-adjacent lung and peripheral blood were collected and then preserved as a mix of FFPE and fresh-frozen material. For TCR repertoire profiling, blood samples were analyzed as peripheral blood mononuclear cells. About this clone: No cognate antigen has been identified for it. Per-base quality was not reported, and no clone a single base away is much larger than it.

The immunoSEQ Assay was used to sequence TCR beta CDR3 regions from DNA. Processing in the source paper ran as follows. T cell density was computed as TCR beta template counts normalized to usable DNA estimated by amplifying housekeeping genes. Richness was estimated using the preseqR package, with extrapolation to 400,000 templates for PBMC samples and to 120,000 templates for tissue samples. Clonality was taken to be one minus Pielou's evenness. Tissue-enriched TCRs were identified through differential abundance testing performed on productive amino-acid clonotypes, with a minimum total count of 5 and an alpha of 0.1. The Jaccard Index and the Morisita Overlap Index were used to quantify repertoire overlap between compartments. GLIPH clustered TCR beta CDR3s with public tetramer-defined viral CDR3s; viral motifs required at least three viral sequences plus V-gene enrichment. The table comes from immuneACCESS by way of TCRdb, which keeps in-frame sequences with V and J called. Part of the clones is missing from these tables; in studies checked, under half for an unresolved V gene and the rest for unknown reasons. V and J calls plus clone size are reproduced from that table; the DNA served to infer D and trimming. This sample holds around 23,000 clones; around nine tenths were observed only once. In total, the top ten clones hold less than 9% of the sample.

Paper-wide results and their limitations: Because the study design was exploratory, TCR variables were selected using unadjusted p-values without false-discovery rate correction. Higher T cell density in blood was associated with longer overall survival, whereas higher clonality in adjacent lung was associated with shorter survival. A median of roughly 50 of the top 100 tumor clones turned up in the paired uninvolved adjacent lung, and 25 to 35 of those clones also ranked among the top 100 of that same adjacent lung. Uninvolved tumor-adjacent lung showed the highest T cell clonality, higher than tumor, which suggests more focused antigenic responses in the adjacent lung. Because multi-region sequencing of the tumors was not done, intratumor heterogeneity could not be ruled out.

This specimen was peripheral blood, taken before any cancer treatment. The TCR sequence derives from a woman between 35 and 75 years old with stage I lung adenocarcinoma.

The CDR3 reads as follows: CASSWRQGFYEQYF. At the DNA level, the sequence is TGTGCCAGCAGTTGGAGACAGGGCTTCTACGAGCAGTACTTC. The chain is assembled from TRBV27 and TRBJ2-7; 7 nucleotides in the junction match TRBD1. Taken from cysteine to phenylalanine, the CDR3 has 14 residues. Kept here is only the CDR3 DNA, which spans 42 bases and is read in frame from base 1. From V the trimming removes 4 bases and from J it removes 3 bases, while the gene matches leave 6 bases of the junction unaccounted for. The germline V gene (reference sequence) sets CDR1 to MNHEY and CDR2 to SMNVEV.